The subject of this entry is one T cell receptor beta chain. Antigen specificity is unknown. This entry comes from a study of T cell responses to AZD1222 COVID-19 vaccine. The CDR3 contains 14 residues. Deletions cut 1 base from V and 4 bases from J, with 8 bases between. Germline V gene sequence: CDR1 LNHNV, CDR2 YYDKDF (reference sequence). Findings and limits, study-wide: There were vaccine-associated CD4 TCRs across spike, dominant at 160-218 and 743-854. Repertoire samples came only from after the peak T cell response. AZD1222 recipients seropositive at baseline numbered only six or seven.

Using immunoSEQ multiplex PCR, the repertoire was profiled, and TCRdb retains in-frame clones only, with some absent. The sample holds approximately 140,000 clones; under 95% are singletons and the top ten take 2.5% to 4%. This chain uses TRBV15 with TRBJ1-3; D uncertain. The specimen comprised peripheral blood, sampled on day 0 of AZD1222 vaccination. This TCR was recovered from an adult in good health. The CDR3 DNA is TGTGCCACCAGCAGAGGGCGGCGCGGAAACACCATATATTTT. Protein product: CATSRGRRGNTIYF.